The 25 T cell receptor beta chains presented below share a single source sample, sequenced in a study of T cells in women clearing cervical HPV infection. Sequencing was performed with immunoSEQ multiplex PCR; in TCRdb, only in-frame clones are kept and a portion is missing. The sample has 25,000 to 35,000 clones; the top ten hold 7.8%. Source material: blood buffy coat. The source of these receptors is a woman aged 18 to 75 with a cervical HPV16 infection that either progressed to CIN3+ or cleared (not recorded which).

CDR3 bases read: TGTGCCAGCAGTCCTCCGGGACAGATGCTTGAA. Translating it yields CASSPPGQMLE. The entire CDR3 protein is CASSPPGQMLEAFF. The rearrangement uses TRBV28 and TRBJ1-1, with 7 bases aligning to TRBD1. The CDR3 end lies 3 residues beyond the end of the read and is filled in from the germline J gene. CDR3 size: 14 residues. Germline V gives CDR1 MDHEN, CDR2 SYDVKM. The V gene end was trimmed by 5 bases and the J gene end by 7 bases; junction bases not matched to a gene: 10.

Turning to this clone: Read sequence stops 3 residues before the CDR3 end, and the germline J gene provides the missing end. The J gene is TRBJ2-1, the V gene TRBV18; 9 bases map to TRBD1. The CDR3 contains 14 residues. Germline loops: CDR1 KGHSH, CDR2 LQKENI. The V gene end was trimmed by 6 bases and the J gene end by 5 bases; junction bases not matched to a gene: 5. CDR3 bases read: TGTGCCAGCTCGAAGGACAGGGGAGACAATGAG. It codes for CASSKDRGDNE. The full CDR3 sequence reads CASSKDRGDNEQFF.

Remarks on this clone: The read ends 3 residues before the CDR3 terminus; that terminus is restored from the germline J gene. The genes are TRBV5-1 and TRBJ2-1; D perhaps matches TRBD2 (6 bases). Looked up from germline, CDR1 is SGHRS and CDR2 is YFSETQ. Trimming shortened V by 9 bases and J by 7 bases, and 20 bases separated the two germline ends. The CDR3 extends over 14 amino acids. CDR3 bases read: TGCGCCACCGCCCTTTCCGGGACTCAAAATGAG. Translation: CATALSGTQNE. The whole CDR3 reads CATALSGTQNEQFF.

In the case of this clone: The observed sequence ends 3 residues before the CDR3 terminus, with the missing tail filled in from the germline J gene. V gene TRBV20-1 combines with J gene TRBJ2-2, with 8 positions matching TRBD2. The V gene end was trimmed by 0 bases and the J gene end by 5 bases; junction bases not matched to a gene: 5. The CDR3 runs 15 residues. The V gene's germline CDR1 is DFQATT and CDR2 SNEGSKA (reference sequence). The part of the CDR3 DNA that was read is TGCAGTGCTAGAGATCCGGGACTAGGGACCGGGGAG. This encodes CSARDPGLGTGE. The full CDR3 protein reads CSARDPGLGTGELFF.

In regard to this clone: The CDR3 end falls 3 residues outside the read, so it is completed with the germline J gene. The V gene is TRBV5-1, the J gene TRBJ2-3, with D possibly matching TRBD1 (6 bases). The CDR3 is 15 amino acids. CDR1 and CDR2 (germline): SGHRS, YFSETQ. Trimming stripped 5 bases from V and 1 base from J, with 14 bases between. CDR3 DNA, as far as it was read: TGCGCCAGCAGAGCAGGGGCGGAGGGCACAGATACG. This encodes CASRAGAEGTDT. The full-length CDR3 reads as CASRAGAEGTDTQYF.

Incomplete CDR3 DNA: TGTGCCAGCAGTCTAAGGACAGGGGAAGGC. Encoded protein: CASSLRTGEG. In full, the CDR3 is CASSLRTGEGYTF. The chain has TRBV28 and TRBJ1-2; 9 bases are a match to TRBD1. The read stops 3 residues short of the end of the CDR3; the missing end is completed from the germline J gene. Germline V gene lookup returns CDR1 MDHEN and CDR2 SYDVKM. The CDR3 covers 13 residues.

A word on this clone: The sequenced fragment ends 3 residues before the CDR3 boundary, so the rest is inferred from the germline J gene. The chain recombines TRBV7-9 with TRBJ1-4; D may be TRBD1 (6 bases). The germline gives CDR1 SEHNR, CDR2 FQNEAQ (reference sequence). V lost 4 bases to trimming and J lost 7 bases, with 16 bases between them. The CDR3 extends over 15 amino acids. This CDR3 is CASSYTGTKGEKLFF. The sequenced CDR3 bases are TGTGCCAGCAGCTACACCGGGACAAAGGGTGAAAAA.

About this clone: The read stops 3 residues short of the end of the CDR3; the missing end is completed from the germline J gene. The chain links TRBV30 to TRBJ2-7; 10 nucleotides align to TRBD2. With V trimmed by 5 bases and J by 2 bases, 6 bases remained unmatched. The CDR3 spans 14 residues. Germline V gene lookup returns CDR1 GTSNPN and CDR2 SVGIG (reference sequence). CDR3: CAWAGLATTYEQYF. CDR3 DNA (partial): TGTGCCTGGGCGGGACTAGCGACCACCTACGAG.

With regard to this clone: With the read ending 3 residues before the CDR3 end, the germline J gene is used to fill in that end. The chain carries TRBV30 and TRBJ1-2; 10 bases map to TRBD1. This CDR3 spans 15 amino acids. The V segment lost 3 bases and the J segment 4 bases; nucleotides outside the gene matches: 8. The germline CDR1 and CDR2 sequences are GTSNPN and SVGIG (reference sequence). The sequenced part of the CDR3 DNA is TGTGCCTGGAGCCGGACAGGGGGTCTTATCTATGGC. Encoded protein: CAWSRTGGLIYG. The entire CDR3 protein reads CAWSRTGGLIYGYTF.

In regard to this clone: The DNA ends 3 residues before the CDR3 does, and the rest of the CDR3 is filled in from the germline J gene. The chain links TRBV4-1 to TRBJ2-7, with a tentative D call TRBD1 (6 bases). The germline V gene encodes CDR1 MGHRA and CDR2 YSYEKL. The CDR3 is 14 residues long. V lost 1 base to trimming and J lost 6 bases, with 13 bases between them. The CDR3 sequence: CASSQVDRRREQYF. The CDR3 bases that were read are TGCGCCAGCAGCCAAGTCGACAGGCGGCGCGAG.

Worth noting for this clone: The sequenced fragment ends 3 residues before the CDR3 boundary, so the rest is inferred from the germline J gene. The chain uses TRBV10-3 and TRBJ1-1, with a tentative D call TRBD1 (5 bases). The CDR3 covers 16 residues. Per germline, CDR1 ENHRY and CDR2 SYGVKD. Deletions cut 2 bases from V and 1 base from J, with 14 bases between. The part of the CDR3 DNA that was read is TGTGCCATCAGTGAGCCAGTACCAGGGAGGAACACTGAA. Translated: CAISEPVPGRNTE. The complete CDR3 sequence is CAISEPVPGRNTEAFF.

Remarks on this clone: The read stops 3 residues short of the end of the CDR3; the missing end is completed from the germline J gene. The J gene is TRBJ1-6, the V gene TRBV11-2, with D tentatively TRBD1 (5 bases). This CDR3 has 12 residues. Germline-derived CDR1 and CDR2 are SGHAT and FQNNGV. V gave up 10 bases and J gave up 4 bases, with 8 bases separating them. CDR3 sequence reads: CATQEYNSPLHF. CDR3 bases read: TGTGCCACACAGGAGTATAATTCACCC.

Points on this clone: The read comes to an end 3 residues before the CDR3 does, leaving the germline J gene to fill in the end. The genes are TRBV7-2 and TRBJ2-3; 11 nucleotides agree with TRBD2. Germline V gene sequence: CDR1 SGHTA, CDR2 FQGNSA. The ends lost 5 bases at V and 5 bases at J; junction bases unmatched: 6. CDR3 size: 15 residues. The covered CDR3 bases are TGTGCCAGCAGCCGTAGCGGGGGGGTGGGAGATACG. Protein product: CASSRSGGVGDT. The whole CDR3 sequence is CASSRSGGVGDTQYF.

In regard to this clone: The CDR3 goes on 3 residues after the read ends, and that part is filled in from the germline J gene. This sequence joins TRBV10-3 and TRBJ1-1; D uncertain. V shed 0 bases and J shed 1 base, with 9 bases lying between them. Germline CDR1 is ENHRY and CDR2 is SYGVKD. This CDR3 is built from 15 residues. The CDR3 protein is CAISESLAGNTEAFF. The DNA read from the CDR3 is TGTGCCATCAGTGAGTCTCTGGCGGGGAACACTGAA.

In regard to this clone: The read ends 3 residues before the CDR3 terminus; that terminus is restored from the germline J gene. This chain uses TRBV5-5 with TRBJ1-4, with 8 bases that match TRBD1. Germline assignment: CDR1 SGHKS and CDR2 YYEKEE (reference sequence). With 5 bases clipped from V and 8 bases from J, the junction kept 11 bases outside the gene matches. The CDR3 consists of 15 residues. The DNA read from the CDR3 is TGTGCCAGCAGTTCGCCCGGGACAGGACTCGAAAAA. Amino acids: CASSSPGTGLEK. The whole CDR3 sequence reads CASSSPGTGLEKLFF.

As for this clone: Read coverage stops 3 residues before the CDR3 terminus; the germline J gene supplies the remainder. This chain uses TRBV20-1 with TRBJ2-5; TRBD1 is a possible D gene (5 bases). V dropped 3 bases and J dropped 6 bases, with 11 bases sitting between them. The germline V gene encodes CDR1 DFQATT and CDR2 SNEGSKA (reference sequence). CDR3 length equals 12 residues. This chain's CDR3 is CSASGRVQTQYF. The sequenced part of the CDR3 DNA is TGCAGTGCTAGTGGCAGGGTGCAGACC.

As concerns this clone: Coverage ceases 3 residues before the CDR3 finishes, and the germline J gene fills in the end. The chain combines TRBV19 with TRBJ1-6, with D tentatively TRBD1 (5 bases). The ends were cut back, 7 bases at V and 6 bases at J, with 10 bases in the middle. The CDR3 sequence is 13 residues long. Per the germline V gene, CDR1 is LNHDA and CDR2 is SQIVND (reference sequence). CDR3 DNA (partial): TGTGCCAGTACAGGGCGCCGTAATTCACCC. It encodes CASTGRRNSP. From start to end, the CDR3 is CASTGRRNSPLHF.

This clone ranks as medium-sized (0.01 to 0.1%) in terms of frequency. The observed sequence ends 3 residues before the CDR3 terminus, with the missing tail filled in from the germline J gene. The gene calls are TRBV29-1 and TRBJ2-3; 7 nucleotides line up with TRBD1. The CDR3 runs 14 residues. Germline assignment: CDR1 SQVTM and CDR2 ANQGSEA. V was pared by 8 bases and J by 0 bases, with 8 bases of the junction left unmatched. Incomplete CDR3 DNA: TGCAGCTCTTATCCGGGACAGAGCACAGATACG. This translates into CSSYPGQSTDT. The full-length CDR3 reads as CSSYPGQSTDTQYF.

Note on this clone: The read falls 3 residues short of the CDR3 end, and the missing part is taken from the germline J gene. The chain is built from TRBV6-1 and TRBJ2-7; 7 bases are shared with TRBD1. CDR3 length equals 15 residues. The V gene's germline CDR1 is MNHNS and CDR2 SASEGT. V dropped 4 bases and J dropped 0; count of bases not matched to a gene: 6. The CDR3 bases that were read are TGTGCCAGCAGTGGACGGACAGGCAGCTCCTACGAG. It yields the protein CASSGRTGSSYE. The whole CDR3 protein reads CASSGRTGSSYEQYF.

Concerning this clone: Sequencing ends 3 residues short of the CDR3 end; the germline J gene provides the rest. The V call is TRBV19, the J call TRBJ1-6; 10 bases are a match to TRBD1. Looked up from germline, CDR1 is LNHDA and CDR2 is SQIVND (reference sequence). Trimming at V came to 3 bases and at J to 9 bases, leaving 5 bases not matched to a gene. The CDR3 contains 15 residues. The DNA read from the CDR3 is TGTGCCAGTAGTATCGGGACAGGGGCTATTTCACCC. Its translation: CASSIGTGAISP. The whole CDR3 reads CASSIGTGAISPLHF.

Turning to this clone: The DNA ends 3 residues before the CDR3 does, and the rest of the CDR3 is filled in from the germline J gene. This same CDR3 is encoded by further DNA sequences in the sample. This chain joins TRBV5-4 and TRBJ2-7; 7 nucleotides align to TRBD1. V lost 0 bases and J lost 4; bases outside the gene matches: 10. The CDR3 is made up of 16 amino acids. Looked up from germline, CDR1 is SGHNT and CDR2 is YYREEE (reference sequence). The CDR3 bases that were read are TGTGCCAGCAGCTTGGGGGGACAGCCCTTGGGTTACGAG. It encodes CASSLGGQPLGYE. The entire CDR3 reads CASSLGGQPLGYEQYF.

With regard to this clone: The read stops 3 residues short of the end of the CDR3; the missing end is completed from the germline J gene. This rearrangement joins TRBV2 to TRBJ1-2; perhaps TRBD1 as D (5 bases). Germline-derived CDR1 and CDR2 are SNHLY and FYNNEI. CDR3 length: 12 residues. Between the trimmed V and J ends, which lost 11 bases and 6 bases, there was a span of 16 bases. The covered CDR3 bases are TGTGCCTCTCGGGGGGATCTCGATGGC. This encodes CASRGDLDG. The entire CDR3 is CASRGDLDGYTF.

On this clone: The read gets to within 3 residues of the CDR3 end, and the germline J gene fills in the rest. This rearrangement joins TRBV2 to TRBJ1-2, with D tentatively TRBD1 (5 bases). V dropped 2 bases and J dropped 2 bases, with 9 bases sitting between them. CDR1 is SNHLY and CDR2 is FYNNEI in the germline V gene. CDR3 length: 14 amino acids. The CDR3 protein is CASSEQGENYGYTF. Incomplete CDR3 DNA: TGTGCCAGCAGTGAACAGGGAGAGAACTATGGC.

CDR3 DNA, as far as it was read: TGTGCCAGCAGTGGGGTAGCGGGAGTCCACGGGGAG. It codes for CASSGVAGVHGE. The full-length CDR3 reads as CASSGVAGVHGELFF. The rearrangement links TRBV2 to TRBJ2-2, with 9 bases identical to TRBD2. Read data end 3 residues before the CDR3 end; the end is taken from the germline J gene. CDR1 is SNHLY, CDR2 FYNNEI, per germline. This CDR3 comprises 15 residues. V trimming: 4 bases; J trimming: 7 bases; junction bases outside the gene matches: 7. Complete variable domain (other parts from reference TRBV2 and TRBJ2-2): EPEVTQTPSHQVTQMGQEVILRCVPISNHLYFYWYRQILGQKVEFLVSFYNNEISEKSEIFDDQFSVERPDGSNFTLKIRSTKLEDSAMYFCASSGVAGVHGELFFGEGSRLTVL.

With respect to this clone: The read terminates 3 residues ahead of where the CDR3 ends, so the germline J gene completes it. V and J are TRBV7-9 and TRBJ1-2; D is ambiguous. Looked up from germline, CDR1 is SEHNR and CDR2 is FQNEAQ (reference sequence). This CDR3 has 12 amino acids. The CDR3 protein is CASSGQYNDYTF. Partial CDR3 DNA: TGTGCCAGCAGCGGTCAGTACAATGAC.